A selection of T cell receptor beta chains follows, all from one sample in a study of control samples from healthy donors and cancer patients. Clones were sequenced by immunoSEQ multiplex PCR, and TCRdb holds only the in-frame ones, with some missing. The sample shows around 7,800 clones, 82% of them seen only once. The sample consisted of PBMCs. The receptor source for this set is a man between 65 and 85 years old with lung cancer. Both conserved end residues are part of each CDR3.

TRBJ2-7	TRBV6-5	CASRRSGSSYEQYF
TRBJ2-7	TRBV9	CASSPRGAYEQYF
TRBJ1-2	TRBV6-5	CASSYVGGGYTF
TRBJ2-3	TRBV25-1	CASSFNSYSQYF
TRBJ2-6	TRBV6-5	CASRGGKAGANVLTF
TRBJ2-7	TRBV27	CASSLSKDRGEQYF
TRBJ1-5	TRBV6-6	CASSYSGAGIGQPQHF
TRBJ1-6	TRBV27	CASNLPSSEGNSPLHF
TRBJ1-1	TRBV7-8	CASSLGTLNTEAFF
TRBJ2-7	TRBV30	CAWTQGRGPYEQYF
TRBJ2-7	TRBV19	CASSRQISYEQYF
TRBJ2-1	TRBV29-1	CSVEKTGTGVGGEQFF
TRBJ2-5	TRBV9	CASSVGAWARTQETQYF
TRBJ2-7	TRBV7-8	CASSLGGLAGGEQYF
TRBJ1-1	TRBV28	CAGGTGGLNTEAFF
TRBJ1-5	TRBV28	CASSLRGTGWQPQHF
TRBJ2-7	TRBV7-2	CASSRTGWGAVEQYF
TRBJ1-6	TRBV11-2	CASSSTGAPLHF
TRBJ1-2	TRBV28	CASIRGNYGYTF
TRBJ1-1	TRBV5-4	CASSFEQNTEAFF
TRBJ2-3	TRBV6-6	CASRLADLTDTQYF
TRBJ2-2	TRBV7-6	CASSLVRGRDTGELFF
TRBJ2-1	TRBV6-6	CASSYSDYNEQFF
TRBJ2-3	TRBV13	CASSLALRREGRSLTDTQYF
TRBJ2-5	TRBV7-2	CASSPLSGSIIETQYF
TRBJ1-2	TRBV20-1	CSDSGSYGYTF
TRBJ2-2	TRBV4-3	CASSQEGVLNTGELFF
TRBJ1-1	TRBV10-2	CASIIQDGTEAFF
TRBJ2-6	TRBV29-1	CSVGQSSGANVLTF
TRBJ1-2	TRBV29-1	CSVGGGNYGYTF
TRBJ2-6	TRBV7-9	CASSTTTQGSGANVLTF
TRBJ2-7	TRBV6-1	CASSEMRQASYEQYF
TRBJ2-5	TRBV6-6	CASSYTEETQYF
TRBJ2-1	TRBV11-3	CASCLFNEQFF
TRBJ2-7	TRBV28	CASSLGTVSDYEQYF
TRBJ2-7	TRBV6-2/TRBV6-3	CASSYRDEQYF
TRBJ2-7	TRBV11-2	CASSLDQGAYEQYF
TRBJ1-2	TRBV7-9	CASTHPGNRGANYGYTF
TRBJ2-5	TRBV2	CASSEFKETQYF